What follows describes a single TCR beta chain. The V end was cut by 1 base, the J end by 8 bases, with 11 bases between. The CDR3 length is 13 residues. Germline values: CDR1 SEHNR, CDR2 FQNEAQ (reference sequence). How the authors handled the data: From reference gene primer amplification, estimates of nucleated cell counts were derived. The repertoire was sequenced with immunoSEQ multiplex PCR; TCRdb's copy has only in-frame clones and lacks some. Clone size and V and J calls were adopted from that table, with D and trimming inferred from the DNA. Of 300,000 to 400,000 clones listed, under 95% are singletons. The sample is drawn from a study of blood T cell repertoires in COVID-19.

Source material: peripheral blood. The chain combines TRBV7-9 with TRBJ1-2; D gene ambiguous. The clonotype originates from a woman aged 18-29 years who had recovered from COVID-19. CDR3 nucleotide sequence: TGTGCCAGCAGCTTAGTATCGGTGGGCGGCTACACCTTC. This gives the protein CASSLVSVGGYTF.